Detailed here is one TCR beta chain. Antigen specificity is unknown. The entry originates in a study of cytomegalovirus exposure and HLA in healthy donors. Across the whole study: Early release data held 85 million or so unique TCRs from HLA-typed donors. Genotyping of 400 or so donors showed that over 80% belonged to the Caucasian-associated ancestry cluster. Study-level points and caveats: HLA alleles were associated with around 17,000 TCR beta sequences in a later analysis at 0.05 false discovery rate. Reportedly, diagnosis of cytomegalovirus status by the classifier showed high specificity and sensitivity.

PCR was performed using 60 Vbeta and 13 Jbeta primers. Produced via immunoSEQ multiplex PCR; TCRdb's table is partial and in-frame only. The data hold about 130,000 clones, with 81% observed a single time. The length of the CDR3 is 14 residues. Germline V lookup: CDR1 ENHRY, CDR2 SYGVKD. V was cut by 6 bases and J by 2 bases, with 13 bases left in between. This chain joins TRBV10-3 and TRBJ1-2; D possibly corresponds to TRBD1 (6 bases). The sequence was obtained from a man younger than 35 in good health and CMV-seropositive. The sample taken for sequencing was PBMCs. CDR3 coding DNA: TGTGCCATCAGCCAACAGGGTGGGAACTATGGCTACACCTTC. Residues: CAISQQGGNYGYTF.